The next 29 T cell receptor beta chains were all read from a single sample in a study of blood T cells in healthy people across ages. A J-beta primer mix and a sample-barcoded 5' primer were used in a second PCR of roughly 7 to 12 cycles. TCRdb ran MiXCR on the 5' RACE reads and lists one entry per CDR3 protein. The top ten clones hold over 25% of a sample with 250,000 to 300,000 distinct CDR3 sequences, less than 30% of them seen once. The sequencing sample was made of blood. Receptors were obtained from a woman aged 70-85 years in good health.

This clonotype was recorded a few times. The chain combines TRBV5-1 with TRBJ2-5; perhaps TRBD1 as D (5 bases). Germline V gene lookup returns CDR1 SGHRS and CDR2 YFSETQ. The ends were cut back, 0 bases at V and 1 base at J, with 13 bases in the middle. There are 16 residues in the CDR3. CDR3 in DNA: TGCGCCAGCAGCTTGGTCGGATCGGACATCCAAGAGACCCAGTACTTC. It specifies CASSLVGSDIQETQYF.

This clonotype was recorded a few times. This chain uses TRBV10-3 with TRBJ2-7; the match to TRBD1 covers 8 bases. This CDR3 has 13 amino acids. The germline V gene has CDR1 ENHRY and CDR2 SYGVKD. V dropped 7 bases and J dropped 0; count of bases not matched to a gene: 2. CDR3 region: CAINQGASYEQYF. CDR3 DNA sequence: TGTGCCATCAACCAGGGGGCCTCCTACGAGCAGTACTTC.

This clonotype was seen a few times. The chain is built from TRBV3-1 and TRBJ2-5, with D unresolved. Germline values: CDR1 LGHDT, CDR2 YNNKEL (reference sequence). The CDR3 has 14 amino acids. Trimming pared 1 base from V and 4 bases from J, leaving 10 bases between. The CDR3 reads CASSQVGLVETQYF. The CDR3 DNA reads TGTGCCAGCAGCCAAGTAGGGCTAGTAGAGACCCAGTACTTC.

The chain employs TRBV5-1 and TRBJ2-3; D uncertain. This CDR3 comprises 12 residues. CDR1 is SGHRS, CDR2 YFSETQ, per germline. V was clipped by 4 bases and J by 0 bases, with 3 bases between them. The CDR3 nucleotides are TGCGCCAGCAGCGTTAGCACAGATACGCAGTATTTT. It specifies CASSVSTDTQYF.

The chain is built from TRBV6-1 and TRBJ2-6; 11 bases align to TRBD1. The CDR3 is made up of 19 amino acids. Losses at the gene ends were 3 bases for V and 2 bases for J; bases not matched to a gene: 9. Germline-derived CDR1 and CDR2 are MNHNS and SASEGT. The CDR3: CASSDPGDRGLAGANVLTF. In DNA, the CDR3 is TGTGCCAGCAGTGATCCGGGGGACAGGGGGTTGGCTGGGGCCAACGTCCTGACTTTC.

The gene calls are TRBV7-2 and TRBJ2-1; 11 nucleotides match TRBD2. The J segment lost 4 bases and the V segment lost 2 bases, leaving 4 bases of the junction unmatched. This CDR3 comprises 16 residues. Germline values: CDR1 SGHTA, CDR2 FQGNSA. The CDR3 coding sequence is TGTGCCAGCAGCTTAATCGTAGCGGGAGGGTACAATGAGCAGTTCTTC. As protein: CASSLIVAGGYNEQFF.

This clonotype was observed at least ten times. CDR3 bases: TGCGCCAGCAGCTTGGGGACTAGCGGGTACAATGAGCAGTTCTTC. The encoded protein is CASSLGTSGYNEQFF. The rearrangement uses TRBV5-1 and TRBJ2-1; 11 bases align to TRBD2. The CDR3 is 15 residues long. Germline lookup yields CDR1 SGHRS and CDR2 YFSETQ. The V segment lost 0 bases and the J segment 4 bases; nucleotides outside the gene matches: 0.

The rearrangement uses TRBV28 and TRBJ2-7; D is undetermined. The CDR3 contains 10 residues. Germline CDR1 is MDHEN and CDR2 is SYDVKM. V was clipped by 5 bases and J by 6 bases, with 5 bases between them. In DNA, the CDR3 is TGTGCCAGCAGTGGTCGCGAGCAGTACTTC. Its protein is CASSGREQYF.

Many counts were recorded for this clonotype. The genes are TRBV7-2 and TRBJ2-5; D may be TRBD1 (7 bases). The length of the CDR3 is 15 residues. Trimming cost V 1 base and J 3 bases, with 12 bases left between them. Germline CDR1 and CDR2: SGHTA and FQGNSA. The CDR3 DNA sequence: TGTGCCAGCAGCTTAGGCAGCAGGGGGGAAGAGACCCAGTACTTC. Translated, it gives CASSLGSRGEETQYF.

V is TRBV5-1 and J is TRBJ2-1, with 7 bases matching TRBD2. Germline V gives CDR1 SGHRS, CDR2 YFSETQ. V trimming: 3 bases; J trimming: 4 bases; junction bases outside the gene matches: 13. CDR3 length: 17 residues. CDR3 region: CASSSKPLADNYNEQFF. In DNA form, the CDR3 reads TGCGCCAGCAGCTCAAAACCTCTAGCGGACAATTACAATGAGCAGTTCTTC.

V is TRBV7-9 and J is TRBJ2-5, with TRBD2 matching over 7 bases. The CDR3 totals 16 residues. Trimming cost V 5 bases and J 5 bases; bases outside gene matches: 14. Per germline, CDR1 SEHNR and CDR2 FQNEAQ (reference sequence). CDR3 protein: CASSPVAGVIIETQYF. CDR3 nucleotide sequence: TGTGCCAGCAGCCCCGTGGCGGGAGTAATAATTGAGACCCAGTACTTC.

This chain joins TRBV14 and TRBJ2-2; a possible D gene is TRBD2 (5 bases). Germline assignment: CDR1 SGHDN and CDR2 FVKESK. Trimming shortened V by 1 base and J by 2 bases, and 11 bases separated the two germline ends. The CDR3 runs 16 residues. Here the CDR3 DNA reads TGTGCCAGCAGCCAAGTCCAACTAGACAACACCGGGGAGCTGTTTTTT. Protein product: CASSQVQLDNTGELFF.

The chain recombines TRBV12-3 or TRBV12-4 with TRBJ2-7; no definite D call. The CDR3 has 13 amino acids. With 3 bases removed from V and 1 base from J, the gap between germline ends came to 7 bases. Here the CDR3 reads CASSFTLSYEQYF. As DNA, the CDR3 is TGTGCCAGCAGTTTTACACTATCCTACGAGCAGTACTTC.

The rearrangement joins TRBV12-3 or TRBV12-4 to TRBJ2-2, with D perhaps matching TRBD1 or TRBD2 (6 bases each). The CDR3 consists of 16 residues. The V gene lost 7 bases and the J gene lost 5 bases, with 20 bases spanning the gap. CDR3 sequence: CASTPGPGAVTGELFF. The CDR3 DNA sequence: TGTGCCAGCACCCCTGGCCCGGGGGCGGTGACCGGGGAGCTGTTTTTT.

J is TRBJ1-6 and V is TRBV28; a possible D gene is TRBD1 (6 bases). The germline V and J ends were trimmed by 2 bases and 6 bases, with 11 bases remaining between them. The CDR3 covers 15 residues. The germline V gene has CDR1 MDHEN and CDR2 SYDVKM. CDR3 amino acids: CASSLVGARNSPLHF. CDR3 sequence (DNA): TGTGCCAGCAGTTTAGTGGGGGCACGTAATTCACCCCTCCACTTT.

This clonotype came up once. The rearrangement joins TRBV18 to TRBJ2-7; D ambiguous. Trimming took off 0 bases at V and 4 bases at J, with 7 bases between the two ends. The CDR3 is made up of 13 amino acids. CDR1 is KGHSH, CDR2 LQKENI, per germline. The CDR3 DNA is TGTGCCAGCTCACCACCGGGGAATTACGAGCAGTACTTC. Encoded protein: CASSPPGNYEQYF.

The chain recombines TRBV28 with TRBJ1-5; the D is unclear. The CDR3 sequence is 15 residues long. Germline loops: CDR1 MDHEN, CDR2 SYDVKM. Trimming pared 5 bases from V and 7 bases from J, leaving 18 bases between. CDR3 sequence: CASSPDRAHRQPQHF. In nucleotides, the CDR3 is TGTGCCAGCAGTCCCGACCGGGCCCATCGGCAGCCCCAGCATTTT.

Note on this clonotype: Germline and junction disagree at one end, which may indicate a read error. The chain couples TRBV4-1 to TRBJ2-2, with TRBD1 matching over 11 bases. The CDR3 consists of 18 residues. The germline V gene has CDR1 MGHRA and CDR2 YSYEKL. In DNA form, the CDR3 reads TGCGCCAGCAGCGAAGATCCGGGACAGGGGGCGAACACCGGGGAGCTGTTTTTT. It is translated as CASSEDPGQGANTGELFF.

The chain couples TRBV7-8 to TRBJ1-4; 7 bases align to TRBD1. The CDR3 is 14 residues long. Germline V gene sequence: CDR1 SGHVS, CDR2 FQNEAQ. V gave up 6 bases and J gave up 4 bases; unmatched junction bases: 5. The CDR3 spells CASRLDRVNEKLFF. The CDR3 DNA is TGTGCCAGCAGACTCGACAGGGTTAATGAAAAACTGTTTTTT.

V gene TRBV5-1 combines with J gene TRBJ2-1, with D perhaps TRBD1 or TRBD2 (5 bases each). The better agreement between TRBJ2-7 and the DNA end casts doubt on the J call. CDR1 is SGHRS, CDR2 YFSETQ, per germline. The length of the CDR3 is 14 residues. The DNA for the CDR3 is TGCGCCAGCAGCCCCCGGGGCAGCTCCTACGAGCAGTACTTC. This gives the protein CASSPRGSSYEQYF.

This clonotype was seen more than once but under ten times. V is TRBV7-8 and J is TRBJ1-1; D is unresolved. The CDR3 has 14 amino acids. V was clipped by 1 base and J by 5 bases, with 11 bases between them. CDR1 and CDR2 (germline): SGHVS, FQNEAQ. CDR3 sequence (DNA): TGTGCCAGCAGCTTAGGGCAGCCCGAGACTGAAGCTTTCTTT. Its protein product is CASSLGQPETEAFF.

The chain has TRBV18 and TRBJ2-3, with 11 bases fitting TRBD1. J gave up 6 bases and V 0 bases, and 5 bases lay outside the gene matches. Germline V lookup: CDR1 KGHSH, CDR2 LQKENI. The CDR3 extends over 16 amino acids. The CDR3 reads CASSPPGQGVGDTQYF. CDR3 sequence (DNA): TGTGCCAGCTCACCACCGGGACAGGGGGTCGGTGATACGCAGTATTTT.

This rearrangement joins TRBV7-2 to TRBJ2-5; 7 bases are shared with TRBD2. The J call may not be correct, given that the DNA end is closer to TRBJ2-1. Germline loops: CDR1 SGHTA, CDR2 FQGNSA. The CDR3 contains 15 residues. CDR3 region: CASSLGLSGELGQFF. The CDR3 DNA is TGTGCCAGCAGCTTGGGGCTCAGCGGGGAGTTGGGTCAGTTCTTC.

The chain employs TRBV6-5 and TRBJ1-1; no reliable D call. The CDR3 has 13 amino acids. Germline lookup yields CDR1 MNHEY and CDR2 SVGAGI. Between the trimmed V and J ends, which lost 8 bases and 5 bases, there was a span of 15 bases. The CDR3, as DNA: TGTGCCAGCGTGGGCCTACCGGGGACTGAAGCTTTCTTT. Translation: CASVGLPGTEAFF.

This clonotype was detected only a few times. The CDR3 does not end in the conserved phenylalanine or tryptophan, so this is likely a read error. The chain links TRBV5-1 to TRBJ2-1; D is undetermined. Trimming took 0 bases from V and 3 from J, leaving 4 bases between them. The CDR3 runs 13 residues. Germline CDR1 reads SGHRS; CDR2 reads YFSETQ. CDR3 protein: CASSLEIYNEQFL. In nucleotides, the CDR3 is TGCGCCAGCAGCTTGGAAATCTACAATGAGCAGTTCCTC.

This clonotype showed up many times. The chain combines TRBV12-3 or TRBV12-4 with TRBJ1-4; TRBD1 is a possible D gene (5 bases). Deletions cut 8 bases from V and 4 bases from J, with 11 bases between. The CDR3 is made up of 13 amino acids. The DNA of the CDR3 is TGTGCCAGCGTCCGGGACCTTAATGAAAAACTGTTTTTT. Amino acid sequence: CASVRDLNEKLFF.

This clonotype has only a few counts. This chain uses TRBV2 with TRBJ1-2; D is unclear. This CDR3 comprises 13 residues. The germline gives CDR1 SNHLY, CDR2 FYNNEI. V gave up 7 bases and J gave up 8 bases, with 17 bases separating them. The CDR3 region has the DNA TGTGCCAGCAATAGGTTCCCCGAGGAAGGCTACACCTTC. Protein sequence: CASNRFPEEGYTF.

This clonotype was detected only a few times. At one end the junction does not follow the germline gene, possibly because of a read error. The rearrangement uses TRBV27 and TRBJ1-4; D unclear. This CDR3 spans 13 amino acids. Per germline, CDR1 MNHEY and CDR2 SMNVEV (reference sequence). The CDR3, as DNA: TGTGCCAGCAGTTTATTTCCTAATGAGAAACTGTTTTTT. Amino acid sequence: CASSLFPNEKLFF.

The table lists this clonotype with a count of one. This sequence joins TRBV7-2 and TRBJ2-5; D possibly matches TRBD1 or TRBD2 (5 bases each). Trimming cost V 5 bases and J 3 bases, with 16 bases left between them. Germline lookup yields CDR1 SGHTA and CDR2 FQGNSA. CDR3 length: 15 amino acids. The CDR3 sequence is CASSLRHGTKETQYF. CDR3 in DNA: TGTGCCAGCAGCCTAAGACACGGGACGAAAGAGACCCAGTACTTC.